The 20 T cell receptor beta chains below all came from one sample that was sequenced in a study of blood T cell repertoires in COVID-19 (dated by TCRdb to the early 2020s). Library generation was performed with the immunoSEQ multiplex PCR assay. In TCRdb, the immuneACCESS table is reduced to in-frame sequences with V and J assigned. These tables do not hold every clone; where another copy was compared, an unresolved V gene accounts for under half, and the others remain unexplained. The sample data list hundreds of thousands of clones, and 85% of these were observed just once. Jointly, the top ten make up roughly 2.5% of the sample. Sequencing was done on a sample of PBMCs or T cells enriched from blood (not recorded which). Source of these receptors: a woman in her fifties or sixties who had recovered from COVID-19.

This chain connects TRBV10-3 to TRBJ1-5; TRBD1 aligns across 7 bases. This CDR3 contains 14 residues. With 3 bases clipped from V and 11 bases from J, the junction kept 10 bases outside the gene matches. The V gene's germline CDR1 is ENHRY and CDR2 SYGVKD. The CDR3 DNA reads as TGTGCCATCAGTGATCGACAGGGTCAAGGAGCCCAGCATTTT. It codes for CAISDRQGQGAQHF.

This CDR3 is CASSLGGGTDTQYF. CDR3 nucleotide sequence: TGTGCCAGCAGCTTAGGGGGGGGCACAGATACGCAGTATTTT. The chain joins TRBV5-4 to TRBJ2-3, with D maybe TRBD2 (7 bases). The CDR3 loop spans 14 amino acids. V dropped 2 bases and J dropped 1 base, with 8 bases sitting between them. The germline V gene encodes CDR1 SGHNT and CDR2 YYREEE (reference sequence). Drawing the rest from reference TRBV5-4 and TRBJ2-3, the complete variable domain is ETGVTQSPTHLIKTRGQQVTLRCSSQSGHNTVSWYQQALGQGPQFIFQYYREEENGRGNFPPRFSGLQFPNYSSELNVNALELDDSALYLCASSLGGGTDTQYFGPGTRLTVL.

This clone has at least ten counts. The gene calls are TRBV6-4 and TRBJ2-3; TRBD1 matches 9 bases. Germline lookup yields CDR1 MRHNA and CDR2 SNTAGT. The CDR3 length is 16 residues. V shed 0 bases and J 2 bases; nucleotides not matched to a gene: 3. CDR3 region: CASSDSGDRVTDTQYF. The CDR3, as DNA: TGTGCCAGCAGTGACTCGGGGGACAGGGTCACAGATACGCAGTATTTT.

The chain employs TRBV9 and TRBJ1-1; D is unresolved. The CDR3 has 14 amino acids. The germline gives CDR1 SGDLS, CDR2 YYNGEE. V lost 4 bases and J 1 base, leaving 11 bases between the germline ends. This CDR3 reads CASSPVRRNTEAFF. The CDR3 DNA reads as TGTGCCAGCAGCCCTGTTCGCAGGAACACTGAAGCTTTCTTT.

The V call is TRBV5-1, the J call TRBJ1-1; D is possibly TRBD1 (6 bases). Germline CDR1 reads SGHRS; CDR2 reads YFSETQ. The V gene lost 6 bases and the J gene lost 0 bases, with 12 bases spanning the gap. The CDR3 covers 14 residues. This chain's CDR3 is CASNQDRLNTEAFF. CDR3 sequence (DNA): TGCGCCAGCAACCAGGACAGATTGAACACTGAAGCTTTCTTT.

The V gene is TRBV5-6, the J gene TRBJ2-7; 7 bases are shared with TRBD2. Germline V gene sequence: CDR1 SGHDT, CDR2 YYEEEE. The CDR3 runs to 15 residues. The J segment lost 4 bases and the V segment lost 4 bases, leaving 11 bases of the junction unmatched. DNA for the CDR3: TGTGCCAGCAGCCTCGGCAGCGGGGCGCTATACGAGCAGTACTTC. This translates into CASSLGSGALYEQYF.

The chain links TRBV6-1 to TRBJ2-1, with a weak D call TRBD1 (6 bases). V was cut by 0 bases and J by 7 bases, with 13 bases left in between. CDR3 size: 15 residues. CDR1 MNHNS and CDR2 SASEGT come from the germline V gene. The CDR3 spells CASSEAAGALNEQFF. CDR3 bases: TGTGCCAGCAGTGAAGCAGCAGGGGCGTTGAATGAGCAGTTCTTC.

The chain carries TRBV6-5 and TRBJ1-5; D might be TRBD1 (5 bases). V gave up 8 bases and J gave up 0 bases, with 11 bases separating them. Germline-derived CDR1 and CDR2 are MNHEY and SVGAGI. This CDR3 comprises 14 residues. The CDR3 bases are TGTGCCAGCCGGACATCTTATAGCAATCAGCCCCAGCATTTT. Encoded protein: CASRTSYSNQPQHF.

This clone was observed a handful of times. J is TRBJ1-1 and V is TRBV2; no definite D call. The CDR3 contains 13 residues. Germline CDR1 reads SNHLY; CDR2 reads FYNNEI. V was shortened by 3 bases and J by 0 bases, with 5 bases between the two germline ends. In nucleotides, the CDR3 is TGTGCCAGCAGTGACGCGTTGAACACTGAAGCTTTCTTT. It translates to CASSDALNTEAFF.

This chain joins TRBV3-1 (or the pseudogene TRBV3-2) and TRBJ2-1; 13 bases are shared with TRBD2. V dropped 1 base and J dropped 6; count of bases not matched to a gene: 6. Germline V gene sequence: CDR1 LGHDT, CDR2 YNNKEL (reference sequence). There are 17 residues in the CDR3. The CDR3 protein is CASSQALAGGPGNEQFF. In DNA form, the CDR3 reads TGTGCCAGCAGCCAAGCACTAGCGGGGGGGCCAGGCAATGAGCAGTTCTTC.

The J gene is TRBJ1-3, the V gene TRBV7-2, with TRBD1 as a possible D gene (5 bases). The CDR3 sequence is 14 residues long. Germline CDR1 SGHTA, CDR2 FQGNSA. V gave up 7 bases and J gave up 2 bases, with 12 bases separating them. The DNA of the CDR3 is TGTGCCAGCAAGACAGCCGGACCTGGAAACACCATATATTTT. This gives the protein CASKTAGPGNTIYF.

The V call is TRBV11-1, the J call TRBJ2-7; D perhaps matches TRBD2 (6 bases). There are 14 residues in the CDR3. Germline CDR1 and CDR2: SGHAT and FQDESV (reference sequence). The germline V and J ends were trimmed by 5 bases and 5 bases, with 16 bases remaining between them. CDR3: CASSQVAGLDEQYF. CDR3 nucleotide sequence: TGTGCCAGCAGCCAGGTTGCGGGGCTCGACGAGCAGTACTTC.

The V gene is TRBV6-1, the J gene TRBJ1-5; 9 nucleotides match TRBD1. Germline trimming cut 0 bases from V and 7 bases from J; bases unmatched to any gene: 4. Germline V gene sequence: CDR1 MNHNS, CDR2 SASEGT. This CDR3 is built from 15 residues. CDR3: CASSEAWDRAQPQHF. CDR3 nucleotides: TGTGCCAGCAGTGAAGCGTGGGACAGGGCACAGCCCCAGCATTTT.

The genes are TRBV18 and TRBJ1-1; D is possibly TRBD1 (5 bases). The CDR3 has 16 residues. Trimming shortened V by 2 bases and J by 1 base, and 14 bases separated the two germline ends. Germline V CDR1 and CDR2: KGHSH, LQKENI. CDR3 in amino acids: CASSPVAGSQNTEAFF. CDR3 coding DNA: TGTGCCAGCTCACCAGTGGCAGGGTCCCAGAACACTGAAGCTTTCTTT. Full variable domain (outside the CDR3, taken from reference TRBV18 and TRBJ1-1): NAGVMQNPRHLVRRRGQEARLRCSPMKGHSHVYWYRQLPEEGLKFMVYLQKENIIDESGMPKERFSAEFPKEGPSILRIQQVVRGDSAAYFCASSPVAGSQNTEAFFGQGTRLTVV.

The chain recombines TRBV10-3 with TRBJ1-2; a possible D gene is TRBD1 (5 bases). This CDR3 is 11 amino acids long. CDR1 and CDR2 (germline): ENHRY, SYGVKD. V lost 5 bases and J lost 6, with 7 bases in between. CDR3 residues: CAISPGNGYTF. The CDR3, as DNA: TGTGCCATCAGTCCAGGGAATGGCTACACCTTC.

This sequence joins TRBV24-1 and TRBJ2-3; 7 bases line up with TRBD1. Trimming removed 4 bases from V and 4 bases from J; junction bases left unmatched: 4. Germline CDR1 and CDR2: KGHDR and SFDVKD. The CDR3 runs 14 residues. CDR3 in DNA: TGTGCCACCAGTGAAACAGGGGTCGCAGATACGCAGTATTTT. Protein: CATSETGVADTQYF.

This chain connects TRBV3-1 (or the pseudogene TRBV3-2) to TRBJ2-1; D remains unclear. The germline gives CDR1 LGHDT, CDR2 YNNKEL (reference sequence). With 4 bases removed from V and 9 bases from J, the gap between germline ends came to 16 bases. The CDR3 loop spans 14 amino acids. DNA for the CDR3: TGTGCCAGCAGCCCACAATCTGGGCAGTCTGAGCAGTTCTTC. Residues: CASSPQSGQSEQFF.

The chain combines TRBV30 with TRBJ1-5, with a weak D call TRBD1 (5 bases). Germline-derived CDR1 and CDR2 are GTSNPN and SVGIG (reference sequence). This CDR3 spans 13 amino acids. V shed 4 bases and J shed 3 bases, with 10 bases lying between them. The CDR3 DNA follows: TGTGCCTGGACGAAGGGGCCCAATCAGCCCCAGCATTTT. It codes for CAWTKGPNQPQHF.

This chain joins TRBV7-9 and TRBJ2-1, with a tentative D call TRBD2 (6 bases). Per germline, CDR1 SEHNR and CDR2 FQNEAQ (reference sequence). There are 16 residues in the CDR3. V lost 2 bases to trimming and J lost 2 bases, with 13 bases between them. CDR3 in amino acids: CASSLKGGGAYNEQFF. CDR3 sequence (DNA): TGTGCCAGCAGCTTAAAGGGAGGAGGGGCCTACAATGAGCAGTTCTTC.

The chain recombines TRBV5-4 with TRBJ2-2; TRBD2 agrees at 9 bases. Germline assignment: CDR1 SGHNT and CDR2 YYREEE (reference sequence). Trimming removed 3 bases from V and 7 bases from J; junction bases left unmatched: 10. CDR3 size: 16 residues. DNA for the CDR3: TGTGCCAGCAGCTATATTGCGGGGGGGCGGATCGGGGAGCTGTTTTTT. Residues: CASSYIAGGRIGELFF.